The 16 T cell receptor beta chains reported below all come from one sample, sequenced in a study of CD8+ T cells in alopecia areata. Following extraction, RNA underwent reverse transcription to cDNA, which served as the sequencing template. Sequenced by immunoSEQ multiplex PCR; TCRdb stores in-frame clones only, minus some. This table has about 200,000 clones, 56% appearing once. Sequencing input: CD8+ T cells sorted from blood. All receptors come from a human donor in good health.

The J gene is TRBJ1-2, the V gene TRBV27; TRBD1 aligns across 9 bases. Germline CDR1 MNHEY, CDR2 SMNVEV (reference sequence). The CDR3 length is 14 residues. The V and J ends lost 4 bases and 10 bases, in that order; junction bases with no gene match: 10. This CDR3 is CASSSTGTGWVYTF. CDR3 nucleotide sequence: TGTGCCAGCAGTTCAACCGGGACAGGGTGGGTCTACACCTTC.

V gene TRBV2 combines with J gene TRBJ2-5; weak D call: TRBD1 (6 bases). V lost 8 bases, J lost 0 bases, and 16 bases lay in between. This CDR3 contains 15 residues. In germline, CDR1 is SNHLY, CDR2 FYNNEI. CDR3 DNA: TGTGCCAGCCCTAGGGAGACAGGCTACCAAGAGACCCAGTACTTC. Amino acid sequence: CASPRETGYQETQYF.

This sequence joins TRBV2 and TRBJ1-1; D remains unclear. V lost 6 bases and J 7 bases, leaving 9 bases between the germline ends. CDR3 length equals 11 residues. Germline assignment: CDR1 SNHLY and CDR2 FYNNEI. CDR3 DNA sequence: TGTGCCAGCAGGATCGGAAGTGAAGCTTTCTTT. Translation gives CASRIGSEAFF. The variable domain in full, completed from reference TRBV2 and TRBJ1-1, reads EPEVTQTPSHQVTQMGQEVILRCVPISNHLYFYWYRQILGQKVEFLVSFYNNEISEKSEIFDDQFSVERPDGSNFTLKIRSTKLEDSAMYFCASRIGSEAFFGQGTRLTVV.

V is TRBV7-8 and J is TRBJ1-2; D unclear. Per the germline V gene, CDR1 is SGHVS and CDR2 is FQNEAQ. V lost 5 bases and J lost 0, with 10 bases in between. This CDR3 has 14 amino acids. CDR3 bases: TGTGCCAGCAGCCGTCCCCTTCCTAACTATGGCTACACCTTC. Amino acid sequence: CASSRPLPNYGYTF.

This chain uses TRBV10-1 with TRBJ2-3, with 10 bases lining up with TRBD2. The CDR3 length is 15 residues. Germline V gene data show CDR1 as WNHNN and CDR2 as SYGVQD (reference sequence). The trim removed 2 bases at V and 4 bases at J, leaving 3 bases unmatched. Here the CDR3 DNA reads TGCGCCAGCAGTGAGGAGACTAGCGGGCCAGATACGCAGTATTTT. As protein: CASSEETSGPDTQYF.

The V call is TRBV6-5, the J call TRBJ1-2; TRBD1 matches at 10 bases. Germline values: CDR1 MNHEY, CDR2 SVGAGI. This CDR3 spans 14 amino acids. V was pared by 6 bases and J by 4 bases, with 5 bases of the junction left unmatched. The CDR3 spells CASSQDRGSYGYTF. Written as DNA, the CDR3 is TGTGCCAGCAGCCAGGACAGGGGGAGCTATGGCTACACCTTC.

This clone was detected only once. V gene TRBV30 combines with J gene TRBJ1-4, with a weak D call TRBD1 (6 bases). The CDR3 is 15 amino acids. V was shortened by 5 bases and J by 2 bases, with 15 bases between the two germline ends. The V gene's germline CDR1 is GTSNPN and CDR2 SVGIG (reference sequence). CDR3: CAWASGGWTNEKLFF. The DNA for the CDR3 is TGTGCCTGGGCCTCGGGGGGCTGGACTAATGAAAAACTGTTTTTT.

This clone was seen once. The rearrangement uses TRBV9 and TRBJ1-2; maybe TRBD1 (5 bases). Germline V gene data show CDR1 as SGDLS and CDR2 as YYNGEE. The CDR3 contains 14 residues. Trimming took 4 bases from V and 6 from J, leaving 16 bases between them. CDR3 nucleotide sequence: TGTGCCAGCAGCTTGGGGGGGTTACGCGATGGCTACACCTTC. Its translation: CASSLGGLRDGYTF.

The chain has TRBV5-1 and TRBJ2-1, with 8 bases lining up with TRBD2. Looked up from germline, CDR1 is SGHRS and CDR2 is YFSETQ. J lost 5 bases, V lost 4 bases, and 8 bases had no gene match. CDR3 length: 15 residues. The CDR3 DNA reads as TGCGCCAGCAGCCATCGCGGGGGGTTCAACAATGAGCAGTTCTTC. Its translation is CASSHRGGFNNEQFF.

This chain connects TRBV29-1 to TRBJ1-1, with D tentatively TRBD1 (6 bases). The CDR3 is 15 amino acids. V lost 7 bases and J 0 bases, leaving 18 bases between the germline ends. The germline V gene encodes CDR1 SQVTM and CDR2 ANQGSEA. DNA for the CDR3: TGCAGCGCCTCTCCTCTGACAGGAATGAACACTGAAGCTTTCTTT. Translating gives CSASPLTGMNTEAFF.

This clone was recorded a few times. The gene calls are TRBV30 and TRBJ1-2, with 7 bases aligning to TRBD1. Trimming cost V 7 bases and J 6 bases; bases outside gene matches: 8. CDR3 length: 12 amino acids. In germline, CDR1 is GTSNPN, CDR2 SVGIG (reference sequence). CDR3: CAFSTGINGYTF. CDR3 nucleotide sequence: TGTGCCTTCTCGACAGGGATAAATGGCTACACCTTC.

The chain uses TRBV27 and TRBJ2-2, with unresolved D. Germline V lookup: CDR1 MNHEY, CDR2 SMNVEV (reference sequence). The CDR3 has 12 residues. The V end was cut by 4 bases, the J end by 7 bases, with 7 bases between. CDR3 nucleotide sequence: TGTGCCAGCAGTTCCCCACTCGGGGAGCTGTTTTTT. Protein sequence: CASSSPLGELFF.

Regarding this clone: Additional DNA sequences in this sample encode the identical CDR3. The V call is TRBV7-9, the J call TRBJ1-1, with D uncertain. Trimming left V 0 bases short and J 1 base short, with 3 bases between. Germline V gives CDR1 SEHNR, CDR2 FQNEAQ (reference sequence). The CDR3 sequence is 13 residues long. Written as DNA, the CDR3 is TGTGCCAGCAGCTTAGCGCCGAACACTGAAGCTTTCTTT. It encodes CASSLAPNTEAFF.

A note on this clone: This could be a read error, since a much larger clone is one nucleotide away. This chain links TRBV5-6 with TRBJ1-1; D gene unclear. CDR1 and CDR2 (germline): SGHDT, YYEEEE. The CDR3 is made up of 12 amino acids. Trimming pared 2 bases from V and 1 base from J, leaving 3 bases between. CDR3 loop: CASSLANTEAFF. The DNA for the CDR3 is TGTGCCAGCAGCTTAGCGAACACTGAAGCTTTCTTT. The full variable domain, rest sourced from reference TRBV5-6 and TRBJ1-1, is DAGVTQSPTHLIKTRGQQVTLRCSPKSGHDTVSWYQQALGQGPQFIFQYYEEEERQRGNFPDRFSGHQFPNYSSELNVNALLLGDSALYLCASSLANTEAFFGQGTRLTVV.

The rearrangement links TRBV25-1 to TRBJ2-5; D remains ambiguous. This CDR3 has 18 amino acids. Germline values: CDR1 MGHDK, CDR2 SYGVNS. The V end was cut by 5 bases, the J end by 1 base, with 23 bases between. The CDR3 region is CASSFPPLGYTFQETQYF. The DNA for the CDR3 is TGTGCCAGCAGTTTCCCGCCCCTCGGATATACCTTCCAAGAGACCCAGTACTTC.

The chain recombines TRBV19 with TRBJ2-7, with TRBD2 matching over 9 bases. V lost 5 bases to trimming and J lost 3 bases; unmatched junction nucleotides: 8. This CDR3 region has 15 residues. The V gene's germline CDR1 is LNHDA and CDR2 SQIVND (reference sequence). Here the CDR3 reads CASSPSGGPDYEQYF. CDR3 sequence (DNA): TGTGCCAGTAGTCCCAGCGGGGGGCCCGACTACGAGCAGTACTTC.